This entry describes one TCR beta chain. The antigen is not known. This specimen comes from a study of CD8+ T cells in alopecia areata. Study at large: Administration of oral tofacitinib to treated patients was at 5 to 10 mg twice daily. Patients remained on tofacitinib for 6 to 18 months and then went 6 months without it. Study results and limitations: Lesional scalp, notably in alopecia totalis/universalis, had clonality above that of normal scalp. Normal-skin resident alphabeta T cells also appear among scalp sample sequences.

The authors extracted RNA and reverse transcribed it into cDNA as the sequencing template. TCRdb keeps only in-frame clones here, not all; method: immunoSEQ multiplex PCR. The data contain 150,000 or so clones, around 50% of them singletons. The V segment lost 0 bases and the J segment 2 bases; nucleotides outside the gene matches: 4. The germline V gene has CDR1 MNHNY and CDR2 SVGAGI (reference sequence). CDR3 length: 16 amino acids. This receptor was identified in a human donor with alopecia areata. This rearrangement joins TRBV6-6 to TRBJ1-5; 7 bases map to TRBD1. Input material: CD4+ T cells sorted from blood. The CDR3 region is CASSYSRGQGNQPQHF. The CDR3, as DNA: TGTGCCAGCAGTTACTCGAGAGGACAGGGCAATCAGCCCCAGCATTTT.